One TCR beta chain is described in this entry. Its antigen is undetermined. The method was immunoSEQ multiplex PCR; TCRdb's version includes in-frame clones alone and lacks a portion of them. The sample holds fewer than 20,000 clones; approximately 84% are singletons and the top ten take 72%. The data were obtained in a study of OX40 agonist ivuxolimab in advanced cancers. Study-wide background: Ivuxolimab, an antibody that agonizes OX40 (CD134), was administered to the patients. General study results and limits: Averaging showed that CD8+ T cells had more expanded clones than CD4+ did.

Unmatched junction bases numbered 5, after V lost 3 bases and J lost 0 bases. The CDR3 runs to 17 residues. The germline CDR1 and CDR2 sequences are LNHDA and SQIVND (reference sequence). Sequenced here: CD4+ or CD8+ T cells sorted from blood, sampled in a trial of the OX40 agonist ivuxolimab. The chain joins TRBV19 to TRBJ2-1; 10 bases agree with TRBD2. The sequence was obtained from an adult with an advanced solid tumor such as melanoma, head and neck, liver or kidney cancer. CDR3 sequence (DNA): TGTGCCAGTAGTATCCCCCTAGCGGGGGCCTCCTACAATGAGCAGTTCTTC. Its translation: CASSIPLAGASYNEQFF.